This passage covers 22 T cell receptor beta chains from one sample sequenced in a study of T cell changes during pregnancy in multiple sclerosis. Profiled with immunoSEQ multiplex PCR; TCRdb holds only in-frame clones, not every one. Of approximately 70,000 clones in the sample, more than 85% were seen once. The sample in question was peripheral blood, obtained in the first trimester of pregnancy. The source of these receptors is a female donor with multiple sclerosis, enrolled in a pregnancy study.

There are a few counts of this clone. This sequence joins TRBV5-1 and TRBJ2-3, with TRBD1 matching over 7 bases. J lost 2 bases, V lost 4 bases, and 7 bases had no gene match. The germline V gene encodes CDR1 SGHRS and CDR2 YFSETQ. CDR3 length equals 15 residues. This CDR3 is CASSRIRGTTDTQYF. The CDR3 nucleotides are TGCGCCAGCAGCCGAATCAGGGGGACCACAGATACGCAGTATTTT.

J is TRBJ1-3 and V is TRBV2, with D possibly matching TRBD1 (5 bases). CDR3 length: 13 amino acids. V was pared by 10 bases and J by 3 bases, with 13 bases between. Germline V CDR1 and CDR2: SNHLY, FYNNEI. This CDR3 reads CATVGRRGNTIYF. In DNA, the CDR3 is TGTGCCACCGTGGGGCGGCGTGGAAACACCATATATTTT.

The chain recombines TRBV14 with TRBJ2-7; TRBD1 is a possible D gene (6 bases). V lost 3 bases to trimming and J lost 3 bases, with 12 bases between them. Germline-derived CDR1 and CDR2 are SGHDN and FVKESK. The CDR3 is 14 residues long. The CDR3 loop reads CASSHHTGFYEQYF. Here the CDR3 DNA reads TGTGCCAGCAGCCATCACACAGGGTTCTACGAGCAGTACTTC. The full variable domain, rest sourced from reference TRBV14 and TRBJ2-7, is EAGVTQFPSHSVIEKGQTVTLRCDPISGHDNLYWYRRVMGKEIKFLLHFVKESKQDESGMPNNRFLAERTGGTYSTLKVQPAELEDSGVYFCASSHHTGFYEQYFGPGTRLTVT.

J is TRBJ2-1 and V is TRBV30, with 8 nucleotides matching TRBD1. V was pared by 0 bases and J by 4 bases, with 8 bases of the junction left unmatched. The germline V gene has CDR1 GTSNPN and CDR2 SVGIG (reference sequence). The CDR3 consists of 16 residues. The CDR3: CAWSVNRDRHYNEQFF. CDR3 DNA: TGTGCCTGGAGTGTCAACCGGGACAGGCATTACAATGAGCAGTTCTTC.

This clone was recorded only once. The chain carries TRBV30 and TRBJ2-3; 11 nucleotides agree with TRBD2. This CDR3 has 15 amino acids. Trimming cost V 2 bases and J 8 bases; bases outside gene matches: 9. CDR1 is GTSNPN, CDR2 SVGIG, per germline (reference sequence). In DNA, the CDR3 is TGTGCCTGGAGTAGTAGCGGGGGGGGACAAGGTACGCAGTATTTT. This translates into CAWSSSGGGQGTQYF. Full variable domain (missing parts from reference TRBV30 and TRBJ2-3): SQTIHQWPATLVQPVGSPLSLECTVEGTSNPNLYWYRQAAGRGLQLLFYSVGIGQISSEVPQNLSASRPQDRQFILSSKKLLLSDSGFYLCAWSSSGGGQGTQYFGPGTRLTVL.

This chain links TRBV30 with TRBJ1-1; D remains unclear. CDR1 is GTSNPN and CDR2 is SVGIG in the germline V gene (reference sequence). The germline V and J ends were trimmed by 5 bases and 0 bases, with 10 bases remaining between them. This CDR3 is 13 amino acids long. CDR3 coding DNA: TGTGCCTGGGCAGGAGGTCTGAACACTGAAGCTTTCTTT. Amino acid sequence: CAWAGGLNTEAFF.

The chain recombines TRBV18 with TRBJ1-4; D unresolved. This CDR3 region has 16 residues. With 2 bases removed from V and 0 bases from J, the gap between germline ends came to 10 bases. Per germline, CDR1 KGHSH and CDR2 LQKENI. CDR3 sequence reads: CASSPVGIATNEKLFF. The CDR3, as DNA: TGTGCCAGCTCACCAGTCGGTATAGCAACTAATGAAAAACTGTTTTTT.

This sequence joins TRBV10-3 and TRBJ1-1, with TRBD1 matching over 7 bases. Germline-derived CDR1 and CDR2 are ENHRY and SYGVKD. V lost 5 bases to trimming and J lost 1 base; unmatched junction nucleotides: 4. The CDR3 length is 14 residues. The CDR3 is CAISYTGENTEAFF. The DNA for the CDR3 is TGTGCCATCAGTTACACAGGGGAGAACACTGAAGCTTTCTTT.

This CDR3 is CATDRGAYYEQYF. The DNA for the CDR3 is TGTGCCACTGACAGGGGGGCCTACTACGAGCAGTACTTC. This chain joins TRBV6-1 and TRBJ2-7, with 9 bases matching TRBD1. After removal of 10 bases from V and 3 bases from J, the junction contained 7 bases not matched to a gene. The length of the CDR3 is 13 residues. Germline V gene sequence: CDR1 MNHNS, CDR2 SASEGT.

The chain carries TRBV27 and TRBJ2-7, with 11 positions matching TRBD2. CDR1 MNHEY and CDR2 SMNVEV come from the germline V gene (reference sequence). The CDR3 runs 16 residues. V was pared by 1 base and J by 7 bases, with 9 bases of the junction left unmatched. CDR3 residues: CASSLWLAGGPREQYF. Here the CDR3 DNA reads TGTGCCAGCAGTTTATGGTTAGCGGGAGGGCCGAGAGAGCAGTACTTC.

The chain recombines TRBV2 with TRBJ2-2, with TRBD2 matching over 7 bases. V was clipped by 2 bases and J by 1 base; unmatched bases: 1. Germline loops: CDR1 SNHLY, CDR2 FYNNEI. The CDR3 has 15 amino acids. The CDR3: CASSEPSGNTGELFF. CDR3 sequence (DNA): TGTGCCAGCAGTGAACCTAGCGGGAACACCGGGGAGCTGTTTTTT.

The gene calls are TRBV28 and TRBJ2-2; perhaps TRBD2 as D (6 bases). The CDR3 contains 16 residues. V was trimmed by 3 bases and J by 5 bases, leaving 16 bases between them. Germline V lookup: CDR1 MDHEN, CDR2 SYDVKM. CDR3 DNA: TGTGCCAGCAGTTTCAAATCCGCGGGACTTACCGGGGAGCTGTTTTTT. Amino acids: CASSFKSAGLTGELFF.

Of note for this clone: The junction does not match germline at one end; this may be a read error. The chain is built from TRBV6-1 and TRBJ2-3; D possibly corresponds to TRBD2 (5 bases). The CDR3 is 14 amino acids. Germline loops: CDR1 MNHNS, CDR2 SASEGT. CDR3 region: CASTPGRFTDTQYF. Written as DNA, the CDR3 is TGTGCGAGCACTCCGGGAAGATTCACAGATACGCAGTATTTT.

The chain uses TRBV18 and TRBJ1-2, with D maybe TRBD1 (6 bases). V dropped 3 bases and J dropped 0 bases, with 11 bases sitting between them. CDR1 and CDR2 from the germline V gene are KGHSH and LQKENI. This CDR3 is 15 amino acids long. The CDR3 loop is CASSPDSLPNYGYTF. The CDR3 coding sequence is TGTGCCAGCTCACCGGACAGTCTACCTAACTATGGCTACACCTTC.

This chain uses TRBV7-9 with TRBJ2-2; TRBD1 is a possible D gene (5 bases). Deletions cut 4 bases from V and 4 bases from J, with 10 bases between. Germline V lookup: CDR1 SEHNR, CDR2 FQNEAQ (reference sequence). CDR3 length: 14 amino acids. For the CDR3, the DNA is TGTGCCAGCAGCTCTGTAGACAGCACCGGGGAGCTGTTTTTT. Protein product: CASSSVDSTGELFF.

As for this clone: In the same sample, other DNA sequences code for this CDR3. The chain carries TRBV5-1 and TRBJ1-2; no firm D call. CDR1 and CDR2 from the germline V gene are SGHRS and YFSETQ. This CDR3 has 13 amino acids. V was cut by 0 bases and J by 5 bases, with 8 bases left in between. The CDR3 bases are TGCGCCAGCAGCTTGGGGTCGGGATATGGCTACACCTTC. It yields the protein CASSLGSGYGYTF.

This sequence joins TRBV4-2 and TRBJ1-2; no firm D call. The CDR3 contains 15 residues. Germline CDR1 and CDR2: LGHNA and YNFKEQ. The V end was cut by 0 bases, the J end by 7 bases, with 15 bases between. This CDR3 is CASSQDRAGMGGYTF. As DNA, the CDR3 is TGTGCCAGCAGCCAAGATCGGGCGGGAATGGGTGGCTACACCTTC.

The rearrangement uses TRBV5-1 and TRBJ1-1, with a tentative D call TRBD1 (6 bases). The CDR3 has 16 amino acids. In germline, CDR1 is SGHRS, CDR2 YFSETQ. V was pared by 2 bases and J by 0 bases, with 14 bases between. The CDR3 DNA is TGCGCCAGCAGCTTCAATCCGACAGGTGTGAACACTGAAGCTTTCTTT. Translating gives CASSFNPTGVNTEAFF.

The chain is built from TRBV9 and TRBJ2-5; 8 bases match TRBD1. The CDR3 is 16 amino acids. The germline V gene has CDR1 SGDLS and CDR2 YYNGEE. The V gene end was trimmed by 0 bases and the J gene end by 2 bases; junction bases not matched to a gene: 6. The CDR3 nucleotides read TGTGCCAGCAGCGTAGGGGCAGGGGGCGGGCAAGAGACCCAGTACTTC. It codes for CASSVGAGGGQETQYF.

A single count supports this clone. The chain is built from TRBV19 and TRBJ2-1; 7 bases are a match to TRBD2. The V segment lost 11 bases and the J segment 3 bases; nucleotides outside the gene matches: 10. The length of the CDR3 is 14 residues. The germline V gene has CDR1 LNHDA and CDR2 SQIVND (reference sequence). CDR3 sequence reads: CAASQGGLYNEQFF. CDR3 in DNA: TGTGCCGCGAGCCAGGGAGGGCTCTACAATGAGCAGTTCTTC.

This chain uses TRBV9 with TRBJ2-7; D is unclear. Germline loops: CDR1 SGDLS, CDR2 YYNGEE. V was trimmed by 0 bases and J by 7 bases, leaving 17 bases between them. This CDR3 is built from 15 residues. In nucleotides, the CDR3 is TGTGCCAGCAGCGTAGAGGAACACCCGACTTGGGAGCAGTACTTC. This sequence encodes CASSVEEHPTWEQYF.

The gene calls are TRBV5-1 and TRBJ2-1, with TRBD2 identical over 10 bases. The CDR3 loop spans 16 amino acids. V gave up 4 bases and J gave up 7 bases; unmatched junction bases: 11. Germline V gives CDR1 SGHRS, CDR2 YFSETQ. CDR3 protein: CASSIVAGGVGNEQFF. CDR3 DNA: TGCGCCAGCAGCATCGTAGCGGGAGGTGTCGGAAATGAGCAGTTCTTC.